Following are 17 T cell receptor beta chains from one sample sequenced in a study of CD8+CD57+ T cells in acquired aplastic anemia. TCR beta VDJ and CDR3 were profiled, and genomic DNA was the template. TCRdb itself ran the reads through MiXCR, one entry per CDR3 protein. This table has about 130,000 distinct CDR3 sequences, about 48% appearing once. Source material: sorted CD4+, CD8+, or CD8+CD57+ T cells (not recorded which) from PBMCs. These receptors all come from a human donor in good health, serving as a control.

This clonotype has a count of ten or more. CDR3 in amino acids: CASSQTSGGPGETQYF. As DNA, the CDR3 is TGTGCCAGCAGCCAAACTAGCGGGGGGCCAGGAGAGACCCAGTACTTC. The V gene is TRBV3-1, the J gene TRBJ2-5; 12 bases match TRBD2. J lost 4 bases, V lost 2 bases, and 5 bases had no gene match. The CDR3 sequence is 16 residues long. Germline lookup yields CDR1 LGHDT and CDR2 YNNKEL (reference sequence).

This clonotype was picked up many times. The chain uses TRBV18 and TRBJ2-7, with 10 bases fitting TRBD1. Germline CDR1 is KGHSH and CDR2 is LQKENI. There are 16 residues in the CDR3. V gave up 0 bases and J gave up 5 bases; unmatched junction bases: 7. CDR3 protein: CASSPPGQGSSNEQYF. Here the CDR3 DNA reads TGTGCCAGCTCACCACCGGGACAGGGGTCATCGAACGAGCAGTACTTC.

V usage is TRBV10-1 and J usage is TRBJ2-1; 8 bases are a match to TRBD2. V was clipped by 2 bases and J by 8 bases; unmatched bases: 8. The CDR3 has 15 residues. The germline gives CDR1 WNHNN, CDR2 SYGVQD (reference sequence). In DNA form, the CDR3 reads TGCGCCAGCAGTGAGCTGGCGGGAGGTCGGGATGAGCAGTTCTTC. Amino acid sequence: CASSELAGGRDEQFF.

This clonotype appeared many times. This chain connects TRBV6-1 to TRBJ1-1; D is unresolved. The CDR3 contains 15 residues. V was pared by 6 bases and J by 7 bases, with 21 bases between. CDR1 is MNHNS and CDR2 is SASEGT in the germline V gene. The CDR3 protein is CASSLNGPLRGEAFF. CDR3 sequence (DNA): TGTGCCAGCAGCCTCAATGGGCCGTTGAGAGGTGAAGCTTTCTTT.

J is TRBJ1-5 and V is TRBV20-1, with D possibly TRBD1 on 6 matching bases. The length of the CDR3 is 15 residues. Germline V lookup: CDR1 DFQATT, CDR2 SNEGSKA (reference sequence). Trimming shortened V by 4 bases and J by 2 bases, and 15 bases separated the two germline ends. The CDR3 nucleotides read TGCAGTGCTAAGGGAGGGGGGATGGGCAATCAGCCCCAGCATTTT. Its protein is CSAKGGGMGNQPQHF.

With regard to this clonotype: A much more abundant neighbour one base away suggests this may be a read error. This chain uses TRBV25-1 with TRBJ2-7, with a tentative D call TRBD2 (6 bases). This CDR3 is 14 amino acids long. V dropped 6 bases and J dropped 6 bases, with 18 bases sitting between them. In germline, CDR1 is MGHDK, CDR2 SYGVNS. The CDR3: CASRREGATCEQYF. Here the CDR3 DNA reads TGTGCCAGCAGGCGGGAAGGCGCCACCTGCGAGCAGTACTTC.

This clonotype was counted many times. This chain uses TRBV15 with TRBJ1-2, with TRBD1 matching 11 bases. V shed 3 bases, J shed 4 bases, and the junction held 4 bases outside the gene matches. Germline V gene sequence: CDR1 LNHNV, CDR2 YYDKDF (reference sequence). The length of the CDR3 is 15 residues. This chain's CDR3 is CATSRWTGGGYGYTF. The CDR3 DNA is TGTGCCACCAGCAGGTGGACAGGGGGCGGCTATGGCTACACCTTC.

This clonotype was seen many times. The chain carries TRBV7-2 and TRBJ1-2; no reliable D call. V shed 0 bases and J shed 2 bases, with 10 bases lying between them. The CDR3 contains 15 residues. The germline V gene encodes CDR1 SGHTA and CDR2 FQGNSA. The CDR3 spells CASSLAGFENYGYTF. The CDR3 DNA is TGTGCCAGCAGCTTAGCGGGATTCGAAAACTATGGCTACACCTTC.

In regard to this clonotype: One end of the junction does not line up with germline, which may come from a read error. The chain couples TRBV7-3 to TRBJ1-2, with 8 nucleotides matching TRBD1. Germline V gene sequence: CDR1 SGHTA, CDR2 FQGTGA. CDR3 length equals 14 residues. The CDR3 DNA reads TGTTCCAGCAGCTCTCCGGGACAGGCCTTTGGCTACACCTTC. It specifies CSSSSPGQAFGYTF.

A remark on this clonotype: At one end the junction does not follow the germline gene, possibly because of a read error. This chain connects TRBV12-5 to TRBJ1-2, with unresolved D. Germline V gene sequence: CDR1 LGHNT, CDR2 FRNRAP. The CDR3 spans 10 residues. CDR3 residues: CASGLVGYAF. CDR3 bases: TGTGCTAGTGGTTTAGTGGGCTACGCCTTC.

The chain employs TRBV10-3 and TRBJ2-7; 13 bases line up with TRBD2. The germline gives CDR1 ENHRY, CDR2 SYGVKD. The ends lost 4 bases at V and 5 bases at J; junction bases unmatched: 5. The CDR3 consists of 15 residues. The DNA of the CDR3 is TGTGCCATCAGTGCCCTACTAGCGGGGGGGAACGAGCAGTACTTC. Encoded protein: CAISALLAGGNEQYF.

The chain recombines TRBV2 with TRBJ1-4, with D hard to call. CDR3 length: 14 residues. Germline lookup yields CDR1 SNHLY and CDR2 FYNNEI. The V end lost 2 bases, the J end lost 0 bases, and 4 bases lay between the germline ends. The CDR3 region is CASSEYATNEKLFF. CDR3 DNA sequence: TGTGCCAGCAGTGAATATGCAACTAATGAAAAACTGTTTTTT.

As to this clonotype: This sequence may be a read error, since a much larger clone differs from it by one base. The chain recombines TRBV6-5 with TRBJ2-5, with D unresolved. V lost 11 bases and J 10 bases, leaving 11 bases between the germline ends. CDR3 length: 9 residues. Germline loops: CDR1 MNHEY, CDR2 SVGAGI. The CDR3 DNA reads TGTGCCGGCATGTGGGACCAGTACTTC. It translates to CAGMWDQYF.

This clonotype appeared once. The V call is TRBV4-2, the J call TRBJ1-6; no firm D call. The CDR3 consists of 16 residues. CDR1 LGHNA and CDR2 YNFKEQ come from the germline V gene. The V and J ends lost 4 bases and 3 bases respectively, with 13 bases between them. The CDR3 DNA reads as TGTGCCAGCAGCCCGGTTGCACAGAGCTATAATTCACCCCTCCACTTT. Translating gives CASSPVAQSYNSPLHF.

The table lists this clonotype with many counts. The chain's CDR3 is CASSRRAAGGSEQYF. As DNA, the CDR3 is TGTGCCAGCAGCCGCCGGGCGGCAGGGGGTAGCGAGCAGTACTTC. This chain uses TRBV7-3 with TRBJ2-7; 7 bases align to TRBD1. CDR3 length: 15 residues. The V gene's germline CDR1 is SGHTA and CDR2 FQGTGA. J was trimmed by 6 bases and V by 5 bases; bases with no gene match: 13.

This clonotype came up many times. CDR3 region: CASSPDRGLETQYF. The CDR3 coding sequence is TGTGCCAGCTCCCCGGACAGGGGGCTTGAGACCCAGTACTTC. The chain joins TRBV7-2 to TRBJ2-5; 11 nucleotides line up with TRBD1. The germline V gene has CDR1 SGHTA and CDR2 FQGNSA. After removal of 8 bases from V and 5 bases from J, the junction contained 7 bases not matched to a gene. The length of the CDR3 is 14 residues.

The V and J genes are TRBV10-3 and TRBJ2-7, with a weak D call TRBD1 (5 bases). CDR3 length: 13 residues. With 4 bases removed from V and 3 bases from J, the gap between germline ends came to 10 bases. Germline V lookup: CDR1 ENHRY, CDR2 SYGVKD. The CDR3 DNA reads TGTGCCATCAGTGCACAAGGGGACTACGAGCAGTACGTC. This sequence encodes CAISAQGDYEQYV.